Here is one T cell receptor (beta chain) with its context. Its antigen remains unidentified. The data derive from a study of cytomegalovirus exposure and HLA in healthy donors. Study outcomes and limitations: Presence/absence analyses assumed roughly uniform sequencing depth across donors. It was reported that TCR beta sequences correctly inferred the HLA-A and HLA-B alleles for most subjects. A prior analysis recorded that most TCR beta V segments were productive about 87% or about 30% of the time.

Germline V lookup: CDR1 ENHRY, CDR2 SYGVKD. There are 14 residues in the CDR3. V shed 10 bases and J 4 bases; nucleotides not matched to a gene: 9. Primers for the PCR totalled 60 Vbeta and 13 Jbeta. Assay used: immunoSEQ multiplex PCR; TCRdb lists only in-frame clones, some missing. The sample has about 130,000 clones; 65% to 80% are singletons. It was healthy bone marrow donors who served as donors. Sequenced sample: PBMCs. The chain joins TRBV10-3 to TRBJ2-3; 9 bases are shared with TRBD1. The sequence derives from a man aged 40-50 years in good health and CMV-seropositive. The CDR3 DNA sequence: TGTGCCAACAGGGGACAGGGACATGCAGATACGCAGTATTTT. Protein: CANRGQGHADTQYF.